This T cell receptor beta chain was sequenced during a study of beta chain features in type 1 diabetes (dated by TCRdb to 2017 to 2018). A note on the overall study: Mean age, gender distribution, total cell number and subset yield did not differ between patients and healthy donors. The study compared the TCRB repertoires of sorted circulating CD4+ T cell subsets in recently diagnosed type 1 diabetes patients with those in matched healthy donors. Regulatory and stem cell-like memory subsets were obtained from only 8 patients and roughly eight healthy donors, while naive and central memory subsets were obtained from all 28 donors. Across all samples, approximately 98,000,000 sorted cells were examined, and cell number per subset correlated strongly with RNA yield.

The entire isolated RNA was reverse transcribed using the High Capacity cDNA Reverse Transcription Kit, and thus expressed TCRB transcripts were sequenced. Naive, central memory and regulatory T cell samples underwent deep immunoSEQ sequencing, averaging about 3.57 million total reads per sample. After sorted cells were lysed in RLT buffer, RNA was extracted with DNase-treated RNeasy Micro or Mini kits, with the choice depending on cell number. Each cell subset was processed separately to prevent cross-contamination, with patient and healthy donor samples processed together. TCRB sequences were amplified from cDNA with the immunoSEQ multiplex PCR, producing 87-bp fragments spanning the CDR3 region. Sequencing of the amplicons was done on the Illumina HiSeq platform. The source study handled its data this way. PCR bias was corrected computationally using synthetic template baselines, and reads within Hamming distance 2 were collapsed, with unmergeable singletons discarded. Reads were aligned to IMGT to assign V, D and J genes, CDR3 length, and insertions or deletions at six rearrangement sites. Within each subset, clonotype counts were normalized to sorted cell number, and only after that were true diversity and Gini coefficients computed with the tcR R package. Repertoire sharing was quantified using the overlap coefficient calculated on TCRB nucleotide sequences. As a proxy for the pre-selection repertoire, out-of-frame TCRB sequences from naive cells were analyzed. In its TCRdb copy, this immuneACCESS table keeps in-frame sequences only and misses some clones. Where compared with another copy, unresolved V genes explain less than half of these, and the others have no known cause. V and J calls and clone size are copied from that table; D and trimming were computed from the DNA. For this sample the table gives approximately 250,000 clones, of which under 13% were detected only once. The leading ten clones occupy more than 0.015% of the sample.

What the work shows at the level of the full study, not this receptor alone: In all four CD4+ subsets, TCRB CDR3 length was moderately but significantly shorter in type 1 diabetes patients. PCR may preferentially amplify shorter templates, but because patient and control samples were amplified and corrected together, any resulting skew would affect both groups equally. At VDJ recombination sites, patients with type 1 diabetes made fewer insertions and deleted more nucleotides, a pattern implying thymic rearrangement abnormalities. Only small numbers of individuals were included in the HLA sub-analyses, which left unresolved whether HLA type had any influence on TCRB rearrangement. Naive, central memory and regulatory TCRB repertoires appeared to be more alike among patients than among healthy donors. Because cDNA was sequenced instead of genomic DNA, highly expressing activated cells could be over-represented, though the groups showed no difference in activation or CD3 levels.

A few counts support this clone. The target of this receptor is not known. Base qualities are missing; no much larger clone stands one base away. From the cysteine through the phenylalanine, the CDR3 covers 14 amino acids. The entry retains the CDR3 DNA only, 42 bases that are in frame from base 1. V has 5 bases trimmed and J has 14 bases trimmed; junction bases matching no gene number 10. As encoded in the germline V gene, CDR1 is MGHDK while CDR2 is SYGVNS. A single peripheral blood draw of around 0.11 L on average was collected from each donor into heparinised tubes. A BD FACSAria II was used to sort naive, central memory, regulatory and stem cell-like memory CD4+ T cells with a panel that included CD45RO, CCR7, CD25, CD127, CD95 and CD27. Purity was above 95% for every sorted population. PBMCs were isolated immediately by Lymphoprep density gradient centrifugation and stained directly without culture. Samples were stained and sorted in pairs, with one healthy donor and one patient per experiment, so that batch effects were minimized.

Material: naive CD4+ T cells from blood. This sample's cell subset or site label indicates: true naive CD4+ T cells. The chain uses TRBV25-1 and TRBJ1-6; a stretch of 9 junction bases matches TRBD1. The clonotype comes from a man younger than 45 with type 1 diabetes. The CDR3 is CASSLTGGLSTLHF. The base sequence is TGTGCCAGCAGTCTGACAGGGGGATTGAGCACCCTCCACTTT.